The next 28 T cell receptor beta chains were all read from a single sample in a study of T cells after yellow fever vaccination. MiXCR was run by TCRdb on the 5' RACE reads, yielding one entry per CDR3 protein. The sample yields 400,000 to 450,000 distinct CDR3 sequences, about 19% seen once. Here the sequenced sample was PBMCs, taken before the yellow fever booster vaccination. The receptor source for this set is a man between 18 and 35 years old who received the YFV17D yellow fever vaccine.

This clonotype was detected a few times. For the CDR3, the DNA is TGTGCCAGCAGGGGTACAGGGGGCAGATACACCGGGGAGCTGTTTTTT. Translating it yields CASRGTGGRYTGELFF. V and J are TRBV6-5 and TRBJ2-2, with TRBD1 matching 9 bases. This CDR3 is 16 amino acids long. The V gene's germline CDR1 is MNHEY and CDR2 SVGAGI. V lost 6 bases, J lost 3 bases, and 8 bases stayed unmatched.

J is TRBJ2-2 and V is TRBV11-1; 7 bases match TRBD1. Germline V CDR1 and CDR2: SGHAT, FQDESV (reference sequence). V lost 5 bases, J lost 1 base, and 4 bases stayed unmatched. This CDR3 has 15 residues. This CDR3 reads CASSNRQGNTGELFF. The DNA for the CDR3 is TGTGCCAGCAGCAATCGACAGGGGAACACCGGGGAGCTGTTTTTT.

This clonotype has at least ten counts. This rearrangement joins TRBV10-3 to TRBJ1-1; no reliable D call. This CDR3 contains 12 residues. Germline lookup yields CDR1 ENHRY and CDR2 SYGVKD. The V gene lost 4 bases and the J gene lost 1 base, with 4 bases spanning the gap. The CDR3 loop is CAISVSNTEAFF. The DNA for the CDR3 is TGTGCCATCAGTGTCTCGAACACTGAAGCTTTCTTT.

This chain joins TRBV7-9 and TRBJ1-1, with no clear D. The V gene's germline CDR1 is SEHNR and CDR2 FQNEAQ (reference sequence). V was trimmed by 1 base and J by 0 bases, leaving 12 bases between them. This CDR3 is 16 amino acids long. The CDR3 DNA reads as TGTGCCAGCAGCTTAGGGTACACAGCGATGAACACTGAAGCTTTCTTT. Encoded protein: CASSLGYTAMNTEAFF.

The rearrangement links TRBV2 to TRBJ2-5; 14 bases align to TRBD2. V shed 11 bases and J 7 bases; nucleotides not matched to a gene: 6. The CDR3 is made up of 13 amino acids. In germline, CDR1 is SNHLY, CDR2 FYNNEI. The CDR3 DNA reads TGTGCCGGTGGACTAGCGGGGGGAGGGACCCAGTACTTC. Its protein product is CAGGLAGGGTQYF.

V usage is TRBV6-2 or TRBV6-3 and J usage is TRBJ2-1; D may be TRBD1 (6 bases). Between the trimmed V and J ends, which lost 0 bases and 6 bases, there was a span of 9 bases. The germline CDR1 and CDR2 sequences are MNHEY and SVGEGT. The length of the CDR3 is 14 residues. The CDR3 bases are TGTGCCAGCAGTTACTCGCTACAGGGCAATGAGCAGTTCTTC. Residues: CASSYSLQGNEQFF.

This chain links TRBV5-1 with TRBJ2-3; D might be TRBD2 (5 bases). CDR1 SGHRS and CDR2 YFSETQ come from the germline V gene. The CDR3 extends over 13 amino acids. The ends were cut back, 1 base at V and 7 bases at J, with 10 bases in the middle. The CDR3 is CASSLRGINTQYF. CDR3 bases: TGCGCCAGCAGCTTGCGGGGAATAAATACGCAGTATTTT.

This clonotype was observed a handful of times. This chain links TRBV5-1 with TRBJ2-4; D may be TRBD2 (6 bases). Germline values: CDR1 SGHRS, CDR2 YFSETQ. The CDR3 has 15 residues. The ends were cut back, 0 bases at V and 1 base at J, with 8 bases in the middle. Written as DNA, the CDR3 is TGCGCCAGCAGCTTGGGAGGGAGGGCCAAAAACATTCAGTACTTC. Protein product: CASSLGGRAKNIQYF.

This clonotype was recorded a few times. The V call is TRBV7-2, the J call TRBJ1-1, with D uncertain. This CDR3 comprises 13 residues. The V gene's germline CDR1 is SGHTA and CDR2 FQGNSA. V was shortened by 5 bases and J by 5 bases, with 12 bases between the two germline ends. The CDR3 DNA follows: TGTGCCAGCAGCCCCTCTGGGTGGACTGAAGCTTTCTTT. Protein sequence: CASSPSGWTEAFF.

This clonotype was counted between two and nine times. V is TRBV7-9 and J is TRBJ2-5, with D tentatively TRBD1 or TRBD2 (5 bases each). CDR3 size: 13 residues. Trimming left V 4 bases short and J 9 bases short, with 15 bases between. Per the germline V gene, CDR1 is SEHNR and CDR2 is FQNEAQ (reference sequence). The CDR3 sequence is CASSSGPIVPQYF. The CDR3 DNA is TGTGCCAGCAGCTCGGGACCTATTGTGCCCCAGTACTTC.

CDR3 DNA sequence: TGTGCCAGCAGCCCATCACTTAGCCTAGAGGGTGAAAAACTGTTTTTT. Translated, it gives CASSPSLSLEGEKLFF. The chain combines TRBV9 with TRBJ1-4; D not resolved. Trimming shortened V by 4 bases and J by 7 bases, and 20 bases separated the two germline ends. In germline, CDR1 is SGDLS, CDR2 YYNGEE. There are 16 residues in the CDR3.

The sample holds a few counts of this clonotype. The CDR3 DNA reads TGCAGTGCTAGAGATGATGAGCAGTTCTTC. It specifies CSARDDEQFF. This chain links TRBV20-1 with TRBJ2-1; D unclear. Trimming stripped 0 bases from V and 8 bases from J, with 2 bases between. Germline V gene data show CDR1 as DFQATT and CDR2 as SNEGSKA (reference sequence). This CDR3 region has 10 residues.

The chain is built from TRBV12-3 or TRBV12-4 and TRBJ2-7; TRBD1 is a possible D gene (6 bases). V lost 7 bases and J 5 bases, leaving 27 bases between the germline ends. This CDR3 has 17 amino acids. CDR3 protein: CASTLSYGQTSLDEQYF. In DNA, the CDR3 is TGTGCCAGCACCCTGAGCTACGGACAGACCTCGCTGGACGAGCAGTACTTC.

The chain couples TRBV6-2 or TRBV6-3 to TRBJ1-2; 8 bases are shared with TRBD1. CDR1 MNHEY and CDR2 SVGEGT come from the germline V gene. CDR3 length equals 14 residues. The junction had 7 bases not matched to a gene; V was cut back by 5 bases and J by 5 bases. The CDR3 DNA reads as TGTGCCAGCAGTCCCCGACAGGGGATTTATGGCTACACCTTC. Translating gives CASSPRQGIYGYTF.

As regards this clonotype: The junction shows a germline mismatch at one end, possibly a read error. The gene calls are TRBV19 and TRBJ2-3, with TRBD1 matching over 8 bases. Germline CDR1 reads LNHDA; CDR2 reads SQIVND (reference sequence). CDR3 length equals 12 residues. CDR3 sequence: CASSMRWTGWDF. Written as DNA, the CDR3 is TGTGCCAGTAGTATGAGGTGGACAGGGTGGGATTTT.

This clonotype was counted a few times. The chain joins TRBV7-2 to TRBJ2-7; maybe TRBD1 (5 bases). The CDR3 is 16 residues long. V was cut by 5 bases and J by 2 bases, with 19 bases left in between. CDR1 and CDR2 (germline): SGHTA, FQGNSA. CDR3 sequence reads: CASSRLGWGPPYEQYV. CDR3 nucleotide sequence: TGTGCCAGCAGCCGCTTAGGGTGGGGCCCGCCCTACGAGCAGTACGTC.

In its sample, this clonotype was seen a few times. V and J are TRBV10-3 and TRBJ2-5; the D is unclear. Germline values: CDR1 ENHRY, CDR2 SYGVKD. This CDR3 has 13 residues. V was clipped by 9 bases and J by 2 bases, with 13 bases between them. CDR3 nucleotides: TGTGCCATTTCCTTTGGCCGGCAAGAGACCCAGTACTTC. Its translation is CAISFGRQETQYF.

The rearrangement uses TRBV15 and TRBJ2-1; TRBD1 aligns across 7 bases. Trimming cost V 0 bases and J 7 bases; bases outside gene matches: 3. The CDR3 contains 14 residues. Looked up from germline, CDR1 is LNHNV and CDR2 is YYDKDF (reference sequence). The CDR3 is CATSRDSRGNEQFF. DNA of the CDR3: TGTGCCACCAGCAGAGATTCCAGGGGGAATGAGCAGTTCTTC.

This clonotype was found a few times. As DNA, the CDR3 is TGTGCCAGCAGCTTAAACAGCGCCTACGAGCAGTACGTC. As protein: CASSLNSAYEQYV. The rearrangement links TRBV11-2 to TRBJ2-7; D remains unclear. Trimming stripped 2 bases from V and 2 bases from J, with 7 bases between. CDR1 and CDR2 (germline): SGHAT, FQNNGV. The CDR3 contains 13 residues.

This clonotype was seen a few times. The chain carries TRBV7-3 and TRBJ2-2, with unresolved D. The germline gives CDR1 SGHTA, CDR2 FQGTGA. V was pared by 4 bases and J by 4 bases, with 10 bases between. This CDR3 has 14 residues. CDR3 region: CASSYLGTTGELFF. The DNA for the CDR3 is TGTGCCAGCAGCTACCTGGGAACCACCGGGGAGCTGTTTTTT.

The genes are TRBV2 and TRBJ1-1; maybe TRBD1 (6 bases). Between the trimmed V and J ends, which lost 3 bases and 6 bases, there was a span of 11 bases. The CDR3 loop spans 13 amino acids. Germline CDR1 reads SNHLY; CDR2 reads FYNNEI. Written as DNA, the CDR3 is TGTGCCAGCAGTGAGGGGGGCATCGCTGAAGCTTTCTTT. This translates into CASSEGGIAEAFF.

V is TRBV6-1 and J is TRBJ2-1, with D uncertain. Trimming stripped 1 base from V and 1 base from J, with 2 bases between. The length of the CDR3 is 13 residues. From germline, CDR1 is MNHNS and CDR2 SASEGT. CDR3 protein: CASSEGSYNEQFF. In DNA, the CDR3 is TGTGCCAGCAGTGAAGGATCCTACAATGAGCAGTTCTTC.

The chain combines TRBV20-1 with TRBJ1-1; D is unclear. V dropped 6 bases and J dropped 4 bases, with 15 bases sitting between them. Germline V CDR1 and CDR2: DFQATT, SNEGSKA (reference sequence). The CDR3 runs 13 residues. The CDR3 DNA is TGCAGTGCCAGTACAGTAAGAAGCACTGAAGCTTTCTTT. Translation gives CSASTVRSTEAFF.

This clonotype was recorded a few times. CDR3 region: CASSPPGLAGGADTQYF. The CDR3 bases are TGTGCCAGCTCACCCCCGGGACTAGCGGGGGGAGCAGATACGCAGTATTTT. The rearrangement joins TRBV18 to TRBJ2-3; TRBD2 agrees at 15 bases. V was pared by 3 bases and J by 4 bases, with 5 bases of the junction left unmatched. The CDR3 contains 17 residues. Germline loops: CDR1 KGHSH, CDR2 LQKENI.

The rearrangement uses TRBV4-1 and TRBJ2-5, with 10 bases matching TRBD2. CDR1 and CDR2 from the germline V gene are MGHRA and YSYEKL. There are 13 residues in the CDR3. V gave up 6 bases and J gave up 4 bases; unmatched junction bases: 2. CDR3 nucleotides: TGCGCCAGCAGGGGGACTAGCGTAGAGACCCAGTACTTC. Residues: CASRGTSVETQYF.

This CDR3 is CASTRQGPNEKLFF. CDR3 DNA sequence: TGCGCCAGCACCCGACAGGGACCTAATGAAAAACTGTTTTTT. The chain employs TRBV5-1 and TRBJ1-4, with 7 bases identical to TRBD1. CDR3 size: 14 residues. CDR1 and CDR2 from the germline V gene are SGHRS and YFSETQ. After removal of 6 bases from V and 3 bases from J, the junction contained 5 bases not matched to a gene.

The rearrangement links TRBV29-1 to TRBJ2-5; D gene uncertain. The CDR3 sequence is 12 residues long. Trimming left V 4 bases short and J 3 bases short, with 9 bases between. Germline values: CDR1 SQVTM, CDR2 ANQGSEA. CDR3 protein: CSVGTEKETQYF. CDR3 coding DNA: TGCAGCGTTGGGACGGAGAAAGAGACCCAGTACTTC.

This clonotype came up many times. This sequence joins TRBV6-2 or TRBV6-3 and TRBJ2-2, with 12 bases fitting TRBD2. The CDR3 spans 17 residues. J was trimmed by 3 bases and V by 7 bases; bases with no gene match: 9. Germline V gives CDR1 MNHEY, CDR2 SVGEGT. As DNA, the CDR3 is TGTGCCAGCATCCCGATCGGGACTAGCGGGCACACCGGGGAGCTGTTTTTT. Amino acid sequence: CASIPIGTSGHTGELFF.